This T cell receptor beta chain was recovered during a study of blood T cells in healthy people across ages. In regard to this clonotype: Antigen: not known.

No fewer than 7 million PBMCs went into each sample. Primed by a sample-barcoded 5' primer and a J-beta primer mix, a second PCR proceeded for 7 to 11 cycles. Template switching added a 12-random-nucleotide identifier to every cDNA molecule. All samples gave at least 2.5 million CDR3-containing paired-end reads. One entry per CDR3 protein, called by TCRdb with MiXCR from the 5' RACE reads. This table has 700,000 to 950,000 distinct CDR3 sequences, 40% to 45% appearing once. Study findings and constraints: Samples with more naive T cells showed higher observed beta diversity.

The CDR3 covers 12 residues. J was trimmed by 4 bases and V by 7 bases; bases with no gene match: 6. Germline CDR1 is SQVTM and CDR2 is ANQGSEA. Source material: blood. The rearrangement joins TRBV29-1 to TRBJ2-7; TRBD2 agrees at 8 bases. The clonotype was recovered from a woman aged 60-75 years in good health. The CDR3 sequence: CSAQAGVYEQYF. The DNA of the CDR3 is TGCAGCGCCCAAGCGGGGGTGTACGAGCAGTACTTC.